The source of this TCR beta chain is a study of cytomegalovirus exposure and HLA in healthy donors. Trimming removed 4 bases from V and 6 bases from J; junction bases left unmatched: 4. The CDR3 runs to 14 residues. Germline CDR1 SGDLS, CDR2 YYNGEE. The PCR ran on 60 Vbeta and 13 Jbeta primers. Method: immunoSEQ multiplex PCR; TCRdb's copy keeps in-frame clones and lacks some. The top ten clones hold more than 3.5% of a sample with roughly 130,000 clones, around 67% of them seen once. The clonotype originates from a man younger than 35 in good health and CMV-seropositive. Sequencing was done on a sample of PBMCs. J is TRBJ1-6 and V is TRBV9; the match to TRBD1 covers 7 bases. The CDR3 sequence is CASSKTGSNSPLHF. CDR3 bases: TGTGCCAGCAGCAAGACAGGGTCTAATTCACCCCTCCACTTT.